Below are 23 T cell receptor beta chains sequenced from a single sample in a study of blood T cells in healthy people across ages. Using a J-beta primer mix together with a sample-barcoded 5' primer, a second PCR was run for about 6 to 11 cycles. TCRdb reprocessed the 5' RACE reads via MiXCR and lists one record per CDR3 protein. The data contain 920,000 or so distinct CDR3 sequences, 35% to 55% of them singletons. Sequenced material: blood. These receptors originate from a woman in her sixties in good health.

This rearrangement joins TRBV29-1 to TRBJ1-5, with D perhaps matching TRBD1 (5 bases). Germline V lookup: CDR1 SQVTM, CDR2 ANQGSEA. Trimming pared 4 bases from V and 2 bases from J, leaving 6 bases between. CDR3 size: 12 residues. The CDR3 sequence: CSVGGRNQPQHF. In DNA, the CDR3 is TGCAGCGTTGGGGGCCGCAATCAGCCCCAGCATTTT. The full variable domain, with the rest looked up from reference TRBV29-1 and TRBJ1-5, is SAVISQKPSRDICQRGTSLTIQCQVDSQVTMMFWYRQQPGQSLTLIATANQGSEATYESGFVIDKFPISRPNLTFSTLTVSNMSPEDSSIYLCSVGGRNQPQHFGDGTRLSIL.

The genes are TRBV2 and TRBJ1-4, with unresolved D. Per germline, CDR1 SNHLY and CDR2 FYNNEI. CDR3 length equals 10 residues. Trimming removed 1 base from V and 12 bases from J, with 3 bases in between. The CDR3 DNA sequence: TGTGCCAGCAGTGAAGAGGAACTGTTTTTT. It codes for CASSEEELFF. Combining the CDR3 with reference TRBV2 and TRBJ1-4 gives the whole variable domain EPEVTQTPSHQVTQMGQEVILRCVPISNHLYFYWYRQILGQKVEFLVSFYNNEISEKSEIFDDQFSVERPDGSNFTLKIRSTKLEDSAMYFCASSEEELFFGSGTQLSVL.

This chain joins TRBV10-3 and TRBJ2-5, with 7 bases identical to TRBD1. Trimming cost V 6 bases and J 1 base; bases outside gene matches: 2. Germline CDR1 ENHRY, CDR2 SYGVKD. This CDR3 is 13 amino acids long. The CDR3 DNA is TGTGCCATCAGCGACAGGGTCCAAGAGACCCAGTACTTC. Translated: CAISDRVQETQYF.

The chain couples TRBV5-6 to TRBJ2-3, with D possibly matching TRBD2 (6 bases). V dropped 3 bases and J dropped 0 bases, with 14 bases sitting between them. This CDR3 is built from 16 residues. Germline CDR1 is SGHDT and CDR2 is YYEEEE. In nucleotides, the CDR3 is TGTGCCAGCAGCTGGGCTCTAGCGACTAGCACAGATACGCAGTATTTT. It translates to CASSWALATSTDTQYF. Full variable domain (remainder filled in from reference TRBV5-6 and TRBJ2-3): DAGVTQSPTHLIKTRGQQVTLRCSPKSGHDTVSWYQQALGQGPQFIFQYYEEEERQRGNFPDRFSGHQFPNYSSELNVNALLLGDSALYLCASSWALATSTDTQYFGPGTRLTVL.

The CDR3 nucleotides are TGCGCCAGCAGCGTGGAGACAGGGTTAAAGACCCAGTACTTC. It encodes CASSVETGLKTQYF. The chain combines TRBV5-1 with TRBJ2-5; 7 bases are shared with TRBD1. V shed 4 bases and J 6 bases; nucleotides not matched to a gene: 9. The germline gives CDR1 SGHRS, CDR2 YFSETQ. The CDR3 totals 14 residues.

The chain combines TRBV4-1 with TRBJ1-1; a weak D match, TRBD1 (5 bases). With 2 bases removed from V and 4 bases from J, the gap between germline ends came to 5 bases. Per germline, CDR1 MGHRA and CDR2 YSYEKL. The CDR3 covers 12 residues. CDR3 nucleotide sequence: TGCGCCAGCAGCCAACAGGGCACTGAAGCTTTCTTT. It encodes CASSQQGTEAFF.

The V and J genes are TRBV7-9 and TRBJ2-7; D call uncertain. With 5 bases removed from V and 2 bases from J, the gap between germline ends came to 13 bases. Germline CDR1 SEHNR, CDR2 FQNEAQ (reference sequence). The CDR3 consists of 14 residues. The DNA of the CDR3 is TGTGCCAGCAGCCCACCCGGGCCTACCTACGAGCAGTACTTC. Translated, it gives CASSPPGPTYEQYF. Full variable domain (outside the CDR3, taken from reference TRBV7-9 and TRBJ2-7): DTGVSQNPRHKITKRGQNVTFRCDPISEHNRLYWYRQTLGQGPEFLTYFQNEAQLEKSRLLSDRFSAERPKGSFSTLEIQRTEQGDSAMYLCASSPPGPTYEQYFGPGTRLTVT.

This CDR3 reads CASSPRTDKGQETQYF. For the CDR3, the DNA is TGTGCCAGCAGCCCTAGGACAGACAAGGGGCAAGAGACCCAGTACTTC. The chain links TRBV7-9 to TRBJ2-5; D is possibly TRBD1 (6 bases). V lost 5 bases and J lost 2, with 18 bases in between. Germline CDR1 reads SEHNR; CDR2 reads FQNEAQ (reference sequence). The CDR3 contains 16 residues.

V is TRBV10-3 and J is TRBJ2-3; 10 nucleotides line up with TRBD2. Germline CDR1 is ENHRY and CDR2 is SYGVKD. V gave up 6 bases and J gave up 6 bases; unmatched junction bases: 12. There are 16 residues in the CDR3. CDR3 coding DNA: TGTGCCATCAGCGAACCAGCGGGAGGGGGCATTGATACGCAGTATTTT. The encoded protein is CAISEPAGGGIDTQYF.

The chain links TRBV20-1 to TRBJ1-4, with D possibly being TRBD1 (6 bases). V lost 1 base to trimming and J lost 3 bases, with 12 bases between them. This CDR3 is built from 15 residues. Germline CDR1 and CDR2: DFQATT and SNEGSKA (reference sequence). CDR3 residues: CSARGGRGANEKLFF. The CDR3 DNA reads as TGCAGTGCTAGAGGAGGGAGGGGGGCTAATGAAAAACTGTTTTTT.

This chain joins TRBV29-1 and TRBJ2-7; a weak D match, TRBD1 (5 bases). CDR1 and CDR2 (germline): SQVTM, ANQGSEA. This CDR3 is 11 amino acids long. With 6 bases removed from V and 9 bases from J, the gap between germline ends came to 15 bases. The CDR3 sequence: CSVDDSPGQYF. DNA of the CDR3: TGCAGCGTCGACGACAGTCCGGGGCAGTACTTC.

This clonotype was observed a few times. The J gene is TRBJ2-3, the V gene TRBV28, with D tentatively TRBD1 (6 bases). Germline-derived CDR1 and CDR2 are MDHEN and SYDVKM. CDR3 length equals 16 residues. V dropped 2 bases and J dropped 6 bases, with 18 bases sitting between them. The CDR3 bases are TGTGCCAGCAGTTTAACGGCAGGGGACCTCGTTGATACGCAGTATTTT. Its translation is CASSLTAGDLVDTQYF. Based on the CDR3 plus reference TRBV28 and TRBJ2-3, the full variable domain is DVKVTQSSRYLVKRTGEKVFLECVQDMDHENMFWYRQDPGLGLRLIYFSYDVKMKEKGDIPEGYSVSREKKERFSLILESASTNQTSMYLCASSLTAGDLVDTQYFGPGTRLTVL.

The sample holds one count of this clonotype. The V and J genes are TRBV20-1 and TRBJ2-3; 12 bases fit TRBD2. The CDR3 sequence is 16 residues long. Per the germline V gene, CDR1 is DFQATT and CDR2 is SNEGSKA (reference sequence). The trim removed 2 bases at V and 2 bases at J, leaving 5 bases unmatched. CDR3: CSARPSGRVLTDTQYF. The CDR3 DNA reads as TGCAGTGCTAGACCTAGCGGGAGGGTCCTCACAGATACGCAGTATTTT.

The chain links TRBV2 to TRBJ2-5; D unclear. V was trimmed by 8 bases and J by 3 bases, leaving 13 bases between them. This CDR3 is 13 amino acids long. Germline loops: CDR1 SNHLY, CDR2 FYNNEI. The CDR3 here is CASASSPKETQYF. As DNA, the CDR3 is TGTGCCAGCGCATCCAGTCCCAAAGAGACCCAGTACTTC. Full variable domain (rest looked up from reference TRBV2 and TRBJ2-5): EPEVTQTPSHQVTQMGQEVILRCVPISNHLYFYWYRQILGQKVEFLVSFYNNEISEKSEIFDDQFSVERPDGSNFTLKIRSTKLEDSAMYFCASASSPKETQYFGPGTRLLVL.

CDR3 nucleotide sequence: TGCAGTGCTAGAAGACTAGCGGGGGACAGCACAGATACGCAGTATTTT. It translates to CSARRLAGDSTDTQYF. The V gene is TRBV20-1, the J gene TRBJ2-3, with 12 bases aligning to TRBD2. V shed 2 bases, J shed 0 bases, and the junction held 3 bases outside the gene matches. There are 16 residues in the CDR3. Germline V gene lookup returns CDR1 DFQATT and CDR2 SNEGSKA (reference sequence).

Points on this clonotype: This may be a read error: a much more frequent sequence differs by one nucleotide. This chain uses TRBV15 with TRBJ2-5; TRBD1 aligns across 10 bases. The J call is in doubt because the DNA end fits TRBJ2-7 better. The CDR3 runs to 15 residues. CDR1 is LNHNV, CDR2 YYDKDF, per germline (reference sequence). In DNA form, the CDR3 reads TGTGCCACCAGCAGAGGACAGGGGGCTGAGCACGAGCAGTACTTC. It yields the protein CATSRGQGAEHEQYF.

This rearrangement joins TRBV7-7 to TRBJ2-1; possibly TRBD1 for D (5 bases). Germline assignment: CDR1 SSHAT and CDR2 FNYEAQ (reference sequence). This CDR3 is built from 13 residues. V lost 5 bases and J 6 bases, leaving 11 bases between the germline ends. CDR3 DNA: TGTGCCAGCAGCCAAGGGGTAGCCAATGAGCAGTTCTTC. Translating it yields CASSQGVANEQFF.

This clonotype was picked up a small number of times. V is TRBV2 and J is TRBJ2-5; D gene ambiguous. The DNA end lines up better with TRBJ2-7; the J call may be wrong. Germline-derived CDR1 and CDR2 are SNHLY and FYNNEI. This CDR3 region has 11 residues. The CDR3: CASSAENEQYF. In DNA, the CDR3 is TGTGCCAGCAGTGCGGAGAACGAGCAGTACTTC.

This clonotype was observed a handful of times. This chain's CDR3 is CASSFWAYQETQYF. In DNA form, the CDR3 reads TGTGCCAGCAGTTTTTGGGCGTACCAAGAGACCCAGTACTTC. The chain carries TRBV12-3 or TRBV12-4 and TRBJ2-5; D remains ambiguous. The V end lost 3 bases, the J end lost 0 bases, and 8 bases lay between the germline ends. The CDR3 is 14 residues long.

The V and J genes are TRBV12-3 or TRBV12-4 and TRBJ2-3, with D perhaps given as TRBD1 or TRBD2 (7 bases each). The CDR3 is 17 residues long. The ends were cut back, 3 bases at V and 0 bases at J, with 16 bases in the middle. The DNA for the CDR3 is TGTGCCAGCAGTTTGGGGGGGGGACAGTTTAGCACAGATACGCAGTATTTT. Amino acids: CASSLGGGQFSTDTQYF.

The DNA for the CDR3 is TGCAGTGCTAGAGATATACTTTCCACTTGGGGGCCCTACAATGAGCAGTACTTC. This sequence encodes CSARDILSTWGPYNEQYF. V gene TRBV20-1 combines with J gene TRBJ2-1; perhaps TRBD1 as D (6 bases). The assigned J gene may be wrong: the sequence end matches TRBJ2-7 better. The germline V gene has CDR1 DFQATT and CDR2 SNEGSKA (reference sequence). CDR3 length: 18 residues.

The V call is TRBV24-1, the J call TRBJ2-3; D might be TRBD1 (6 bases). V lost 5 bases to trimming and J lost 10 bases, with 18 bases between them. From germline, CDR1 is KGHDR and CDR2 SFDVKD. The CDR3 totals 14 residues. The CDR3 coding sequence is TGTGCCACCAGTGTCGACAGGACAAAAGGCGCGCAGTATTTT. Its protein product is CATSVDRTKGAQYF.

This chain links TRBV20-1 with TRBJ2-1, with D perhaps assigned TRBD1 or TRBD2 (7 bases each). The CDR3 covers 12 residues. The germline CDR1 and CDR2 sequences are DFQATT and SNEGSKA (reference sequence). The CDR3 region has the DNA TGCAGCCAAGGGGGGGACAGTTATGGGCAGTTCTTC. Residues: CSQGGDSYGQFF.